The present T cell receptor (beta chain) was sequenced within a study of shared clonotypes between healthy human individuals. Assay: immunoSEQ multiplex PCR; the TCRdb copy retains only in-frame clones and omits some. The sample comprises about 2.4 million clones, over 85% of which are singletons, and more than 0.35% rests with the top ten. The study's findings and limits: Sharing across four donors was highest in naive CD4 (about 5%) and lowest in memory CD8 (roughly 0.4%). Represented diversity, genetic and exposure-history alike, was limited by few donors.

Into CD45RA+ naive and CD45RA-negative memory subsets, the CD4+ cells were split. In the case of this clone: What it recognizes is unknown.

Sequenced: naive CD4+ T cells from PBMCs. The subset denotes: CD45RA+ positively selected. The clonotype originates from a man younger than 35 in good health. Some clones in this sample may be carry-over from other donors' samples.

CDR3 sequence (DNA): TGTGCCAGCAGCCCAAGTCCCGGGACAGGGTCAAGCTCCTACGAGCAGTACTTC. Translated, it gives CASSPSPGTGSSSYEQYF. The chain employs TRBV27 and TRBJ2-7; 9 bases map to TRBD1. J lost 0 bases, V lost 6 bases, and 15 bases had no gene match. This CDR3 comprises 18 residues. Germline V lookup: CDR1 MNHEY, CDR2 SMNVEV (reference sequence).